This TCR beta chain emerged from a study of blood T cell repertoires in COVID-19. Study context: PBMCs, B-cell-depleted T cells, or T cells were the source of the cDNA or gDNA that made up the material.

Per the study methods: Nucleated cell number was recorded as an estimate derived from reference gene primer amplification. Here immunoSEQ multiplex PCR was the method, and the copy in TCRdb shows in-frame clones only, minus some. That table is the source of V, J and clone size, and D and trimming were worked out from the DNA. The sample lists roughly 230,000 clones, around 84% seen once, with more than 9% in the top ten. Germline V gives CDR1 LNHDA, CDR2 SQIVND (reference sequence). Trimming removed 3 bases at V and 10 bases at J, with 19 bases between. This CDR3 spans 16 amino acids. V gene TRBV19 combines with J gene TRBJ1-6; D is perhaps TRBD1 (5 bases). The TCR was taken from an elderly woman with COVID-19, enrolled during active disease. Specimen: peripheral blood. The CDR3 reads CASSMGRRTYQSPLHF. DNA for the CDR3: TGTGCCAGTAGTATGGGCAGGCGGACATACCAGTCACCCCTCCACTTT.